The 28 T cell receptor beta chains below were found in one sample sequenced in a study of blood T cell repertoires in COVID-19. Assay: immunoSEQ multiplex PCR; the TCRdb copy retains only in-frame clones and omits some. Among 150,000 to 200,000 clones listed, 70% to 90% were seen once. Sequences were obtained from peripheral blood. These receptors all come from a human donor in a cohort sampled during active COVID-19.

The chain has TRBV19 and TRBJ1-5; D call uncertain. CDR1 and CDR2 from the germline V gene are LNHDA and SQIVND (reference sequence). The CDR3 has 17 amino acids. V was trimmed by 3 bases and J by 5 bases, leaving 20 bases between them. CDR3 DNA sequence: TGTGCCAGTAGTATGGGTATTAATTTCCGGGGTCATCAGCCCCAGCATTTT. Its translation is CASSMGINFRGHQPQHF.

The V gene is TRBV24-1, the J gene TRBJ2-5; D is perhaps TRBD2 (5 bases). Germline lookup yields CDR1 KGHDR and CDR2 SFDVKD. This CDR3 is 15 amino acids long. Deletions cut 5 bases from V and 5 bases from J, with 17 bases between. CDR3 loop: CATSVKRDRRETQYF. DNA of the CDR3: TGTGCCACCAGTGTAAAAAGGGATCGGAGGGAGACCCAGTACTTC.

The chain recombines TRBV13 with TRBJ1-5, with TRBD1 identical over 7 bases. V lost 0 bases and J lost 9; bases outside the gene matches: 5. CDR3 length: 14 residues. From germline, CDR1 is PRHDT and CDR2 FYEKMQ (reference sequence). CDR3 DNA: TGTGCCAGCAGCTTAGGACAGGGGAATGGGCCCCAGCATTTT. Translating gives CASSLGQGNGPQHF. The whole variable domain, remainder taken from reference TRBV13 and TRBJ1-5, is AAGVIQSPRHLIKEKRETATLKCYPIPRHDTVYWYQQGPGQDPQFLISFYEKMQSDKGSIPDRFSAQQFSDYHSELNMSSLELGDSALYFCASSLGQGNGPQHFGDGTRLSIL.

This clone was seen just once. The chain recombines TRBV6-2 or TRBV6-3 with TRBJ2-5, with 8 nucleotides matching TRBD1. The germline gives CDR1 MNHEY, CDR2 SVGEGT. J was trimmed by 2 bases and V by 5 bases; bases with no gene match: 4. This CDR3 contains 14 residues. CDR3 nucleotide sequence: TGTGCCAGCAGTAAACGGACAGGGCAAGAGACCCAGTACTTC. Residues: CASSKRTGQETQYF.

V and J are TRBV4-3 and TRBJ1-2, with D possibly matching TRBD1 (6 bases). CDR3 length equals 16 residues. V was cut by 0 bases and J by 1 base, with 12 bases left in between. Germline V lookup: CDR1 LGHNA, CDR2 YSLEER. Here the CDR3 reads CASSQDEGGINYGYTF. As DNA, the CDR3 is TGCGCCAGCAGCCAAGATGAGGGGGGGATTAACTATGGCTACACCTTC.

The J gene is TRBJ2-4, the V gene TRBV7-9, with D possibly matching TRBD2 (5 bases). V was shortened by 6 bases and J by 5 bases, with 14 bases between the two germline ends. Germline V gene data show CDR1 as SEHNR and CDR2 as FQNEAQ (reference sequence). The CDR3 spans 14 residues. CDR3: CASRIGELENIQYF. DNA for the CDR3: TGTGCCAGCAGGATTGGGGAGCTAGAAAACATTCAGTACTTC.

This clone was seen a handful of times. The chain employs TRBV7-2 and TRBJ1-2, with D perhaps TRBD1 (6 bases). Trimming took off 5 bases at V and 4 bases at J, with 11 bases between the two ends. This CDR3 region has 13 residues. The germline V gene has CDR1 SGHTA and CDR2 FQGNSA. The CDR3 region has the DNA TGTGCCAGCAGCCCGGACAGTTTCTATGGCTACACCTTC. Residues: CASSPDSFYGYTF.

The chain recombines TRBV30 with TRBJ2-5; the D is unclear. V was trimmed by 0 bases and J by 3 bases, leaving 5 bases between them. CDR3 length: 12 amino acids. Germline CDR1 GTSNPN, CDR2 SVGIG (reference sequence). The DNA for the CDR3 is TGTGCCTGGAGTGTAAGCAAAGAGACCCAGTACTTC. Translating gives CAWSVSKETQYF.

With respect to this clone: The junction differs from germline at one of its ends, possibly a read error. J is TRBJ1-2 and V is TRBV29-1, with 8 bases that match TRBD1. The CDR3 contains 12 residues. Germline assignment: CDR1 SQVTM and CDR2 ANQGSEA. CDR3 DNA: TGCAGCGTTGAAGCGGCAGGGGGCTCGGAAACATTC. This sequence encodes CSVEAAGGSETF. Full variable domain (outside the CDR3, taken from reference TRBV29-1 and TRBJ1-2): SAVISQKPSRDICQRGTSLTIQCQVDSQVTMMFWYRQQPGQSLTLIATANQGSEATYESGFVIDKFPISRPNLTFSTLTVSNMSPEDSSIYLCSVEAAGGSETFGSGTRLTVV.

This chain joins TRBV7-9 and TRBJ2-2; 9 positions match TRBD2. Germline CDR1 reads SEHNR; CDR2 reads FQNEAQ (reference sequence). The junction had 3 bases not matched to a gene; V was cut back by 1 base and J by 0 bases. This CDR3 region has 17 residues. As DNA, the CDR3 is TGTGCCAGCAGCTTAGTAGCGGGGGAGACGAACACCGGGGAGCTGTTTTTT. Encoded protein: CASSLVAGETNTGELFF. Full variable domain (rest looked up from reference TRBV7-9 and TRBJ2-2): DTGVSQNPRHKITKRGQNVTFRCDPISEHNRLYWYRQTLGQGPEFLTYFQNEAQLEKSRLLSDRFSAERPKGSFSTLEIQRTEQGDSAMYLCASSLVAGETNTGELFFGEGSRLTVL.

The CDR3 loop is CASHRDNQPQHF. As DNA, the CDR3 is TGTGCCAGCCACAGGGACAATCAGCCCCAGCATTTT. This chain links TRBV5-6 with TRBJ1-5; D perhaps matches TRBD1 (6 bases). This CDR3 has 12 amino acids. V shed 7 bases and J shed 3 bases, with 8 bases lying between them. Germline V gene lookup returns CDR1 SGHDT and CDR2 YYEEEE.

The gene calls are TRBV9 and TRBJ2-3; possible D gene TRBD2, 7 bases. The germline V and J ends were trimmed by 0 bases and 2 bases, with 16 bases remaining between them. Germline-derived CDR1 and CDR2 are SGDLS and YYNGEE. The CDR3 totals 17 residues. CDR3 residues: CASSVGSPGGPTDTQYF. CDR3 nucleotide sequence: TGTGCCAGCAGCGTAGGGTCCCCGGGGGGCCCCACAGATACGCAGTATTTT.

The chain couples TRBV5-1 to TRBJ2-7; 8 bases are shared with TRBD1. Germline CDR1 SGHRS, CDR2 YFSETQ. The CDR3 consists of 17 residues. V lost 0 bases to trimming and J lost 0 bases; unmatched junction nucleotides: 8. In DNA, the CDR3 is TGCGCCAGCAGCTTGGGCAGGGGGCGTCGTGGCTCCTACGAGCAGTACTTC. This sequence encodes CASSLGRGRRGSYEQYF. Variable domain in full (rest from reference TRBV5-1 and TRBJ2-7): KAGVTQTPRYLIKTRGQQVTLSCSPISGHRSVSWYQQTPGQGLQFLFEYFSETQRNKGNFPGRFSGRQFSNSRSEMNVSTLELGDSALYLCASSLGRGRRGSYEQYFGPGTRLTVT.

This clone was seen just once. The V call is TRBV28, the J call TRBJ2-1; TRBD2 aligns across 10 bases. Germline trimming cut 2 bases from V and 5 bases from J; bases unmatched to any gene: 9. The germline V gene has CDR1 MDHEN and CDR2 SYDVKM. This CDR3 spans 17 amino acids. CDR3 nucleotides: TGTGCCAGCAGTTTAAAATCCTTACTAGCGGGGAACAATGAGCAGTTCTTC. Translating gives CASSLKSLLAGNNEQFF. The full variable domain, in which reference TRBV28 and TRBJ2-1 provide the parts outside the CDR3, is DVKVTQSSRYLVKRTGEKVFLECVQDMDHENMFWYRQDPGLGLRLIYFSYDVKMKEKGDIPEGYSVSREKKERFSLILESASTNQTSMYLCASSLKSLLAGNNEQFFGPGTRLTVL.

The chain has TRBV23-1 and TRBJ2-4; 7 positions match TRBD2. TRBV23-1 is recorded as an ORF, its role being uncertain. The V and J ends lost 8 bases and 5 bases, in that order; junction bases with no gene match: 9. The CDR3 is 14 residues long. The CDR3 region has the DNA TGCGCCAGCGCCTCGCGGGACTATCAAAACATTCAGTACTTC. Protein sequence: CASASRDYQNIQYF.

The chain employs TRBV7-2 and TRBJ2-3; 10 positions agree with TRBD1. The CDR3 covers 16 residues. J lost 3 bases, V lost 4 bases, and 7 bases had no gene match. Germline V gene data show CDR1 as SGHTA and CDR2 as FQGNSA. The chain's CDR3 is CASSSDRGVLTDTQYF. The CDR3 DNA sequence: TGTGCCAGCAGCTCGGACAGGGGGGTTCTGACAGATACGCAGTATTTT.

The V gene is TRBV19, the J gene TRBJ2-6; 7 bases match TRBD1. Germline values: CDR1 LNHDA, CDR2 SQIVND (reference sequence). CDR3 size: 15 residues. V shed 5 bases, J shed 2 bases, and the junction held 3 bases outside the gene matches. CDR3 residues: CASSLQGPGANVLTF. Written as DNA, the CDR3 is TGTGCCAGTAGTTTACAGGGGCCTGGGGCCAACGTCCTGACTTTC.

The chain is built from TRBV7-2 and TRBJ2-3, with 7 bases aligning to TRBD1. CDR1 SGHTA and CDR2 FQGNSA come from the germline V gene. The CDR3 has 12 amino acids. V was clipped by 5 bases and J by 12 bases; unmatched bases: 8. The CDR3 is CASSARQGSQYF. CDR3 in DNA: TGTGCCAGCAGCGCCCGACAGGGCAGCCAGTATTTT.

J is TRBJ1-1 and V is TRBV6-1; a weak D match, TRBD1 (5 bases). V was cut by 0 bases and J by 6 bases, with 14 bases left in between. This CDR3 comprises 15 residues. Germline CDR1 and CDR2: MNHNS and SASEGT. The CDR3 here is CASSEAPGGVPEAFF. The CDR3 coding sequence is TGTGCCAGCAGTGAAGCCCCCGGGGGAGTGCCTGAAGCTTTCTTT.

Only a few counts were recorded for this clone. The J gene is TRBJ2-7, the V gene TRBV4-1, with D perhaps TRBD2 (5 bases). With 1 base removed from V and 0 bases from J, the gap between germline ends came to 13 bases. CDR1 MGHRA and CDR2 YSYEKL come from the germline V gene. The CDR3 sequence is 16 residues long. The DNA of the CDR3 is TGCGCCAGCAGCCAAGGTGATCCGGGGTACTCCTACGAGCAGTACTTC. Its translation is CASSQGDPGYSYEQYF.

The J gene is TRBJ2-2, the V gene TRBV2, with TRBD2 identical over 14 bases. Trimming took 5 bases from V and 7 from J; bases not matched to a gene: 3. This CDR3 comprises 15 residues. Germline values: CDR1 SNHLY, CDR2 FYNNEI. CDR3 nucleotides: TGTGCCAGCAGTTGGGGGACTAGCGGGGGCGGGGAGCTGTTTTTT. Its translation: CASSWGTSGGGELFF.

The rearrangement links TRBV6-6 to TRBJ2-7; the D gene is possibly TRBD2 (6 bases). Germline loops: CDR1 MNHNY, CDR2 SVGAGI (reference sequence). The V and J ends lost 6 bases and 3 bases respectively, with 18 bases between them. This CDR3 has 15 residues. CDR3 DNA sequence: TGTGCCAGCAGGCAACTCCGGGACGGGAGCTACGAGCAGTACTTC. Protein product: CASRQLRDGSYEQYF.

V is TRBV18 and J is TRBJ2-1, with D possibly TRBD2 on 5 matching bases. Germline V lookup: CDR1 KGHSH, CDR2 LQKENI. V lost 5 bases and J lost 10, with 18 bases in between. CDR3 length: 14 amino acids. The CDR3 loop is CASSSGRSGEEQFF. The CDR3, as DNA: TGTGCCAGCTCATCCGGCAGGAGCGGCGAGGAGCAGTTCTTC.

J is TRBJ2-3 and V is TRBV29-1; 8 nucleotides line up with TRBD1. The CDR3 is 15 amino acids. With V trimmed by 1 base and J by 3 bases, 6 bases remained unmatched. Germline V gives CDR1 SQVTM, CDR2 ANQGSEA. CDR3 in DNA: TGCAGCGTTGAAGGAACAGGGGGAGGAACAGATACGCAGTATTTT. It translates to CSVEGTGGGTDTQYF.

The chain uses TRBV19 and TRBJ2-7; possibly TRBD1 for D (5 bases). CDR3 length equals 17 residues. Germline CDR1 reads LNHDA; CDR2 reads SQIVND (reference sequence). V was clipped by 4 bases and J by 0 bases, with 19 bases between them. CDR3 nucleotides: TGTGCCAGTAGTACTCATGGGGCCCCCCCCAGCTCCTACGAGCAGTACTTC. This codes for CASSTHGAPPSSYEQYF. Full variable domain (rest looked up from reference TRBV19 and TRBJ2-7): DGGITQSPKYLFRKEGQNVTLSCEQNLNHDAMYWYRQDPGQGLRLIYYSQIVNDFQKGDIAEGYSVSREKKESFPLTVTSAQKNPTAFYLCASSTHGAPPSSYEQYFGPGTRLTVT.

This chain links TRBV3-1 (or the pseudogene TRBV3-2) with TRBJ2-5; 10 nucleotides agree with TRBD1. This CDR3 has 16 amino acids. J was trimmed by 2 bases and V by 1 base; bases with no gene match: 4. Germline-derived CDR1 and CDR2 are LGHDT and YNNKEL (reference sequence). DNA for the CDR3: TGTGCCAGCAGCCAAGTTTTGGGACAGGGGCAAGAGACCCAGTACTTC. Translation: CASSQVLGQGQETQYF.

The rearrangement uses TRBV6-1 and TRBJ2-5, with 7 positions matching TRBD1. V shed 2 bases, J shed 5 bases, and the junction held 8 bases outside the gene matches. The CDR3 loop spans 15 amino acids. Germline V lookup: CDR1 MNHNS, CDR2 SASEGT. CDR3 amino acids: CASSESYRGWETQYF. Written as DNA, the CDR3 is TGTGCCAGCAGTGAAAGTTACAGGGGATGGGAGACCCAGTACTTC.

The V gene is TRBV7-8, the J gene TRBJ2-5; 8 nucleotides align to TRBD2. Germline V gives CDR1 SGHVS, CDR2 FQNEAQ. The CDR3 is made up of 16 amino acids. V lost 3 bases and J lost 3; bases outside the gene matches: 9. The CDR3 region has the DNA TGTGCCAGCAGCTTTACCCCGGGACTAGGGGAAGAGACCCAGTACTTC. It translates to CASSFTPGLGEETQYF.